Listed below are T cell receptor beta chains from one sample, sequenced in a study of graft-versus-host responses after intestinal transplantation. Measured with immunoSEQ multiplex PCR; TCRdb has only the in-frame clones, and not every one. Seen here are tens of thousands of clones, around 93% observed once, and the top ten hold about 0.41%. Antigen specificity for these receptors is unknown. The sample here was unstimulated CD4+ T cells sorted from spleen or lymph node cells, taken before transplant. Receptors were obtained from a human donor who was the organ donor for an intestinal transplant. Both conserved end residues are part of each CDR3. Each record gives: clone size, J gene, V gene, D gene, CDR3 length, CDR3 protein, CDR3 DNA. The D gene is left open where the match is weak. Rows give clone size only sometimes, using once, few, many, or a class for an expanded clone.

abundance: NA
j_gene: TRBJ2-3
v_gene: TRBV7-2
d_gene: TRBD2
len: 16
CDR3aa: CASSAGLAGGTDTQYF
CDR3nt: TGTGCCAGCAGCGCGGGACTAGCGGGGGGAACAGATACGCAGTATTTT

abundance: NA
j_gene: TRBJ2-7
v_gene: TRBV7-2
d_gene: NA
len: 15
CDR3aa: CASSLDGRDPYEQYF
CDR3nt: TGTGCCAGCAGCTTAGACGGCAGGGATCCCTACGAGCAGTACTTC

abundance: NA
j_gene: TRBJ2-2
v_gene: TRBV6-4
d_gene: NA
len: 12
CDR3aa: CASRGDTGELFF
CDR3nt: TGTGCCAGCAGGGGGGACACCGGGGAGCTGTTTTTT

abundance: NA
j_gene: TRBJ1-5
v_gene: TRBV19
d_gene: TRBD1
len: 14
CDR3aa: CASSIPTGGQPQHF
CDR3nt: TGTGCCAGTAGTATCCCGACAGGGGGACAGCCCCAGCATTTT

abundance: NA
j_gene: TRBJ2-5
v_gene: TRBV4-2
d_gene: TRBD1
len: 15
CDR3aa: CASSSRTGAQETQYF
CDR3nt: TGTGCCAGCAGCTCCAGGACAGGGGCACAGGAGACCCAGTACTTC

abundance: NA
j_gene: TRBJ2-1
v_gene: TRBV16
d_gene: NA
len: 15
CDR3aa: CASSQYRQPSNEQFF
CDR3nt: TGTGCCAGCAGCCAATACAGGCAGCCCTCCAATGAGCAGTTCTTC

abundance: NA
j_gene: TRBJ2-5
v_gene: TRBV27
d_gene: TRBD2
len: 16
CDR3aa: CASSIRTSGGSETQYF
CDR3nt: TGTGCCAGCAGTATACGAACTAGCGGGGGGTCAGAGACCCAGTACTTC

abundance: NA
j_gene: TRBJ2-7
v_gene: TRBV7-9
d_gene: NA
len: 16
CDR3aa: CASTSFGQGGAYEQYF
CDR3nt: TGTGCCAGCACTTCGTTTGGGCAGGGTGGAGCCTACGAGCAGTACTTC

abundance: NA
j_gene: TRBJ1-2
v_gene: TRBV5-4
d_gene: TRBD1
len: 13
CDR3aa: CASSADRNYGYTF
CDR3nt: TGTGCCAGCAGCGCGGACAGGAACTATGGCTACACCTTC

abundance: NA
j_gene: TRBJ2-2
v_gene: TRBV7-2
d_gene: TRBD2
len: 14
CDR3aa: CASSFAGGTGELFF
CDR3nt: TGTGCCAGCAGCTTCGCGGGGGGCACCGGGGAGCTGTTTTTT

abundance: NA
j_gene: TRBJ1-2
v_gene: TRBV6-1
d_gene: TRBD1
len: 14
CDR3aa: CASTTTQGARGYTF
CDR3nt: TGTGCCAGCACCACCACCCAGGGGGCGCGAGGCTACACCTTC

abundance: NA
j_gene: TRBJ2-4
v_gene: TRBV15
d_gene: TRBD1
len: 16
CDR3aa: CATSRVRTGFKNIQYF
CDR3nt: TGTGCCACCAGCAGAGTAAGGACAGGTTTCAAAAACATTCAGTACTTC

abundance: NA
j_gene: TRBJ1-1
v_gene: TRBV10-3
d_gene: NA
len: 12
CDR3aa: CAIRSVNTEAFF
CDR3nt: TGTGCCATCAGATCGGTGAACACTGAAGCTTTCTTT

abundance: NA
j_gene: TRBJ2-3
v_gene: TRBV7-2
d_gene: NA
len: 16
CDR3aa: CASSLRGDPSTDTQYF
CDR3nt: TGTGCCAGCAGCTTAAGGGGGGACCCGAGCACAGATACGCAGTATTTT

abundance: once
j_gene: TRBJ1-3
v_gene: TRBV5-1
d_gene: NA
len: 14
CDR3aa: CASRPTSSGNTIYF
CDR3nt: TGCGCCAGCAGGCCGACGAGCTCTGGAAACACCATATATTTT

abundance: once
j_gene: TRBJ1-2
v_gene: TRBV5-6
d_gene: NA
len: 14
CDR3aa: CASSLSGVSYGYTF
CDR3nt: TGTGCCAGCAGCTTGTCTGGGGTGAGCTATGGCTACACCTTC

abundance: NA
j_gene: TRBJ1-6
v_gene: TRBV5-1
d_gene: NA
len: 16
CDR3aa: CASSSWLSSYNSPLHF
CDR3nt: TGCGCCAGCAGCTCTTGGTTGAGCTCCTATAATTCACCCCTCCACTTT

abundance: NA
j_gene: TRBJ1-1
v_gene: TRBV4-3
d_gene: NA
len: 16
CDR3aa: CASSQERGRMNTEAFF
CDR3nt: TGCGCCAGCAGCCAAGAAAGGGGGAGGATGAACACTGAAGCTTTCTTT

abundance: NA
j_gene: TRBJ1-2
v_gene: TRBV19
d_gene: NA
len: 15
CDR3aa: CASSIDPKANYGYTF
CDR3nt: TGTGCCAGTAGTATAGATCCCAAAGCTAACTATGGCTACACCTTC

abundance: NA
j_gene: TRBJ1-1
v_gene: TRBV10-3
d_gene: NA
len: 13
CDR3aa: CAISAGGITEAFF
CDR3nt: TGTGCCATCAGTGCTGGGGGAATCACTGAAGCTTTCTTT

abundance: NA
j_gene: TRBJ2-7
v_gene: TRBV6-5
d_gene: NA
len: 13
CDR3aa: CASSYLSSYEQYF
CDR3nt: TGTGCCAGCAGTTACTTATCTAGCTACGAGCAGTACTTC

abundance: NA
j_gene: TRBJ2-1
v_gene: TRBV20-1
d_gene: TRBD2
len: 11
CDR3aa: CSARLAGGQFF
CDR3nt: TGCAGTGCGCGACTAGCGGGGGGGCAGTTCTTC

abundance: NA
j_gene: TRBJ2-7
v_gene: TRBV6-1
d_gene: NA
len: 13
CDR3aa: CASSERDSYEQYF
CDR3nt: TGTGCCAGCAGTGAAAGGGATAGCTACGAGCAGTACTTC

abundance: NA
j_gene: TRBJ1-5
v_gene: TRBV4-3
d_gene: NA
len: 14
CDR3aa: CASSQSGTDQPQHF
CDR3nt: TGCGCCAGCAGCCAGTCAGGGACGGACCAGCCCCAGCATTTT

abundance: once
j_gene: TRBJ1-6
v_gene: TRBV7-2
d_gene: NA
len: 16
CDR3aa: CASSLLRGLYNSPLHF
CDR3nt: TGTGCCAGCAGCTTACTCCGAGGGCTCTATAATTCACCCCTCCACTTT

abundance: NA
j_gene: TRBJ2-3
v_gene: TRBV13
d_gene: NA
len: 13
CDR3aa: CASSPEGPDTQYF
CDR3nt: TGTGCCAGCAGCCCCGAGGGGCCAGATACGCAGTATTTT

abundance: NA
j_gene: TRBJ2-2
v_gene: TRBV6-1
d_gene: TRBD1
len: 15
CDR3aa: CASSSDRGPPGELFF
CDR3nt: TGTGCCAGCAGTTCGGACAGGGGGCCCCCCGGGGAGCTGTTTTTT